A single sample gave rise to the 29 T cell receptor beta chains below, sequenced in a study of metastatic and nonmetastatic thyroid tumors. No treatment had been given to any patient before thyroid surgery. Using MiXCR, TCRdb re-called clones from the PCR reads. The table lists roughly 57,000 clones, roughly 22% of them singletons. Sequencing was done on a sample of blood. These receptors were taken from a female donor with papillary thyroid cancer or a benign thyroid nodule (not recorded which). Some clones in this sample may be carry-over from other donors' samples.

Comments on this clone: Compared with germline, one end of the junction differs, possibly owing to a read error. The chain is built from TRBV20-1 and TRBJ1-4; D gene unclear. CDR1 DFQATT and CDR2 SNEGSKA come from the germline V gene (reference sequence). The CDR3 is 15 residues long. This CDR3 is CSDRLWKPGCEKLFF. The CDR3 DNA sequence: TGCAGTGATAGACTGTGGAAGCCTGGATGTGAAAAACTGTTTTTT.

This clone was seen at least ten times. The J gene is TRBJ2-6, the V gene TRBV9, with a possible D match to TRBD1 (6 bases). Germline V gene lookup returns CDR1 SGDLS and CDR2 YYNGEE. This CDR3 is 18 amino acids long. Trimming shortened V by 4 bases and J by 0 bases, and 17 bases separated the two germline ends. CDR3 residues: CASSSRQEPFSGANVLTF. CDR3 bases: TGTGCCAGCAGCTCACGACAGGAGCCATTCTCTGGGGCCAACGTCCTGACTTTC.

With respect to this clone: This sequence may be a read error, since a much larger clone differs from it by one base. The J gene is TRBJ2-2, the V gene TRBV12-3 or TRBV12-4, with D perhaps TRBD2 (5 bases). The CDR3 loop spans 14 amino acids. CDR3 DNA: TGTGCCAGCTTAGAAGTGGGAAGTACCGGGGATCTGTTTTTT. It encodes CASLEVGSTGDLFF.

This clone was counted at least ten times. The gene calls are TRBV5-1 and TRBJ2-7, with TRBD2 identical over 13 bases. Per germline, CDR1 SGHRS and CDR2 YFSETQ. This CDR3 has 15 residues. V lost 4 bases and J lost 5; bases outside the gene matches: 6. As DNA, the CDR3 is TGCGCCAGCAGCACGGAGGGACTAGCGGGGAACGAGCAGTACTTC. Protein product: CASSTEGLAGNEQYF.

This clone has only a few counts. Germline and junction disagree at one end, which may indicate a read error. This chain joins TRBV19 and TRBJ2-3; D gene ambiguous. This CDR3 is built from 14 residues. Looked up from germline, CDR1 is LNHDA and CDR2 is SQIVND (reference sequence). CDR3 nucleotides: TGTGACAGTAGTACCGGACCCAGTACAGATACGCAGTATTTT. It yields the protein CDSSTGPSTDTQYF.

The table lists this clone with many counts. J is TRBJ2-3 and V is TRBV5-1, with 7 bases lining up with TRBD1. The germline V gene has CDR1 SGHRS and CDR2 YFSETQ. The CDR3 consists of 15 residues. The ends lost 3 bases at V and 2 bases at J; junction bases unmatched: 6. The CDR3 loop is CASSSGQTSTDTQYF. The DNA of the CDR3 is TGCGCCAGCAGCTCGGGACAGACCTCCACAGATACGCAGTATTTT.

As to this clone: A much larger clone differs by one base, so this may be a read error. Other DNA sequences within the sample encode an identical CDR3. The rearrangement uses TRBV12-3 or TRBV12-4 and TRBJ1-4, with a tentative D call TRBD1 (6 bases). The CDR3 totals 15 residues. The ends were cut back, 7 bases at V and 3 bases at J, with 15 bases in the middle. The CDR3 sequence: CASNAPGQSNEKLFF. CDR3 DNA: TGTGCCAGCAACGCCCCCGGACAGTCTAATGAAAAACTGTTTTTT.

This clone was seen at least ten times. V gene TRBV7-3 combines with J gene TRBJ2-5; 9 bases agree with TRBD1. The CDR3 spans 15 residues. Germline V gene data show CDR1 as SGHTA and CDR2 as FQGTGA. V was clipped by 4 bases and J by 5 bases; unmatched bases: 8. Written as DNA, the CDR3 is TGTGCCAGCAGCTCCACAGGGGGCTGGGGGGAGACCCAGTACTTC. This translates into CASSSTGGWGETQYF.

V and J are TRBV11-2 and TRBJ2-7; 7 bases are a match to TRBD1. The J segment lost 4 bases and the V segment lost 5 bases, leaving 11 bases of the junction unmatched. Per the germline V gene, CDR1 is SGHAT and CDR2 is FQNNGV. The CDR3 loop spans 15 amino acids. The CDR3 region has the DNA TGTGCCAGCAGCAAGGGGGCTAGTACCTGGTACGAGCAGTACTTC. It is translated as CASSKGASTWYEQYF. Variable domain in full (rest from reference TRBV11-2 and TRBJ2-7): EAGVAQSPRYKIIEKRQSVAFWCNPISGHATLYWYQQILGQGPKLLIQFQNNGVVDDSQLPKDRFSAERLKGVDSTLKIQPAKLEDSAVYLCASSKGASTWYEQYFGPGTRLTVT.

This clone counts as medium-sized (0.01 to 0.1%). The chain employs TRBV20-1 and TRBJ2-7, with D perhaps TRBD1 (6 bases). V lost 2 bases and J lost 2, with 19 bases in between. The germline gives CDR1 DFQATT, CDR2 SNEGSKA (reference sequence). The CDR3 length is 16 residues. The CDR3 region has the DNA TGCAGTGCTAGAACTAGTGGGGGACACGAAACCTACGAGCAGTACTTC. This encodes CSARTSGGHETYEQYF.

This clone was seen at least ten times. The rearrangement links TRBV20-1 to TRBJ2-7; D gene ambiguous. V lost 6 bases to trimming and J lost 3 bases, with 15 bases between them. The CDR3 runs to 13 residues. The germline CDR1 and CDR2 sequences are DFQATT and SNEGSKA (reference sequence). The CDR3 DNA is TGCAGTGCCGGTGGACCGTCGCTCTACGAGCAGTACTTC. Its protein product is CSAGGPSLYEQYF.

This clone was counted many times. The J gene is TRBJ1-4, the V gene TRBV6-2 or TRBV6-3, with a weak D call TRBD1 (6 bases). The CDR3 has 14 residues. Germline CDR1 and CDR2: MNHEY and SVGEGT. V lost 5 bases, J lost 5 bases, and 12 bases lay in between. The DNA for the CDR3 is TGTGCCAGCAGTCTAGGGGGATCGAATGAAAAACTGTTTTTT. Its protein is CASSLGGSNEKLFF.

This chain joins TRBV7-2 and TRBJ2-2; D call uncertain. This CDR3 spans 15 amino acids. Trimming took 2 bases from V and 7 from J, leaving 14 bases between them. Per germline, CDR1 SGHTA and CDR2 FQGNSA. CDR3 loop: CASSLSPVRGGELFF. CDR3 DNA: TGTGCCAGCAGCTTATCGCCTGTAAGAGGCGGGGAGCTGTTTTTT.

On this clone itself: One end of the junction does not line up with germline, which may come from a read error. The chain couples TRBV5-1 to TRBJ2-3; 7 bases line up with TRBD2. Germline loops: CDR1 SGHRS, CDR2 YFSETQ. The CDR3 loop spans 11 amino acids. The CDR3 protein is CASSWDYTQYF. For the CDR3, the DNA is TGCGCCAGCAGCTGGGACTATACTCAGTATTTT.

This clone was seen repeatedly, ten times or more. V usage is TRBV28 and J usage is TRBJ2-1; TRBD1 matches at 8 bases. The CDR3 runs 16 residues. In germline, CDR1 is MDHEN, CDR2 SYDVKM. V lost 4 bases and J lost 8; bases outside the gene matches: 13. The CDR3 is CASSSPGQVLAHEQFF. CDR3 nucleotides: TGTGCCAGCAGTTCCCCGGGACAGGTGTTAGCCCATGAGCAGTTCTTC.

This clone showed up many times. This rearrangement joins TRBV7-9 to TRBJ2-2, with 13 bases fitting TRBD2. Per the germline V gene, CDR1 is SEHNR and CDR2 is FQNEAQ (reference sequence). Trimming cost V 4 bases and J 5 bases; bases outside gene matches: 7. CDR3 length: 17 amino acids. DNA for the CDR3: TGTGCCAGCAGCTCAGGACTAGCGGGAGCACGGACCGGGGAGCTGTTTTTT. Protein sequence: CASSSGLAGARTGELFF. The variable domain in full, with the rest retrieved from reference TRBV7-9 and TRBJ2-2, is DTGVSQNPRHKITKRGQNVTFRCDPISEHNRLYWYRQTLGQGPEFLTYFQNEAQLEKSRLLSDRFSAERPKGSFSTLEIQRTEQGDSAMYLCASSSGLAGARTGELFFGEGSRLTVL.

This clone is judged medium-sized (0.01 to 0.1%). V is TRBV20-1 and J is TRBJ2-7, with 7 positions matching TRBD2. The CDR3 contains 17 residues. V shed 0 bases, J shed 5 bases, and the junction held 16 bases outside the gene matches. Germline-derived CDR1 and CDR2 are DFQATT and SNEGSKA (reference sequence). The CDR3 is CSARDPGVREDRDEQYF. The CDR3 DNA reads TGCAGTGCTAGAGATCCTGGCGTCCGGGAGGATAGGGACGAGCAGTACTTC.

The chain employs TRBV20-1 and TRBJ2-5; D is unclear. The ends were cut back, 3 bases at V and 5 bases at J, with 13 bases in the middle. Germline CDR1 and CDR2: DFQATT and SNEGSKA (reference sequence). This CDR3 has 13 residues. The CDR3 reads CSASRGFPETQYF. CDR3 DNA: TGCAGTGCTAGTCGTGGTTTCCCCGAGACCCAGTACTTC.

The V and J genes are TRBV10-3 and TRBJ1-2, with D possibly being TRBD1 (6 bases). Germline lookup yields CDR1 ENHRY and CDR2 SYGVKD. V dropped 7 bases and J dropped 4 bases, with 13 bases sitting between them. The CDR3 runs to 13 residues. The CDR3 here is CAIIPDSVYGYTF. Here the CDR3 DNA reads TGTGCCATCATCCCGGACAGTGTCTATGGCTACACCTTC.

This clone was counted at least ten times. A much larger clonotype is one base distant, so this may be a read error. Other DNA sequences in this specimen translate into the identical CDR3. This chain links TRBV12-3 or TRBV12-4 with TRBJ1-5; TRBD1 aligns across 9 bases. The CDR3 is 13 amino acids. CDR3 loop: CASSWDRDQPQHF. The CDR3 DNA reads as TGTGCCAGCAGTTGGGACAGGGATCAGCCCCAGCATTTC.

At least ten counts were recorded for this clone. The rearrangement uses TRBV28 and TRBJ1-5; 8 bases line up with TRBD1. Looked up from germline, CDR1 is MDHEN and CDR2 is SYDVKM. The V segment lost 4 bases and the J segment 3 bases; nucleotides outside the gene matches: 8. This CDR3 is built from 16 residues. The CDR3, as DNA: TGTGCCAGCAGTTATACAGGGGGTTATCACAATCAGCCCCAGCATTTT. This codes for CASSYTGGYHNQPQHF.

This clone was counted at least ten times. The CDR3 nucleotides read TGCAGTGCTAGAGTGCCGGGACAGGGGGCAGGTGGCTACACCTTC. This translates into CSARVPGQGAGGYTF. The V and J genes are TRBV20-1 and TRBJ1-2, with TRBD1 matching over 12 bases. The CDR3 length is 15 residues. V gave up 1 base and J gave up 7 bases; unmatched junction bases: 7. The germline V gene has CDR1 DFQATT and CDR2 SNEGSKA (reference sequence).

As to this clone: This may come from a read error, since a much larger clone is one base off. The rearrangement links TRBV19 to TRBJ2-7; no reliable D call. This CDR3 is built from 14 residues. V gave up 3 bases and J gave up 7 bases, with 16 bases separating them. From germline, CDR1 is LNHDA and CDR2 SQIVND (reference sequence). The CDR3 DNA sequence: TGTGCCAGTAGTATGGTGTATAGAGTAGGTGAGCAGTACTTC. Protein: CASSMVYRVGEQYF.

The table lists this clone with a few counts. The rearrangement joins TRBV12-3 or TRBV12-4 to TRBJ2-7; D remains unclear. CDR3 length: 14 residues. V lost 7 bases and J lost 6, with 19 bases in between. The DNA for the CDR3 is TGTGCCAGCATGCCCGCCCTTGCAGAAGGCGAGCAGTACTTC. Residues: CASMPALAEGEQYF.

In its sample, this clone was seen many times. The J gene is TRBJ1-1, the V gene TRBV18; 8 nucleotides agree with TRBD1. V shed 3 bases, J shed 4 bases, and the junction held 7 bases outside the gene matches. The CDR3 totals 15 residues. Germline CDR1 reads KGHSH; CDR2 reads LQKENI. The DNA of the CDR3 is TGTGCCAGCTCACCCGGACAGGGAGGCACCACTGAAGCTTTCTTT. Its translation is CASSPGQGGTTEAFF. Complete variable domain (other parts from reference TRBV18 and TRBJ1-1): NAGVMQNPRHLVRRRGQEARLRCSPMKGHSHVYWYRQLPEEGLKFMVYLQKENIIDESGMPKERFSAEFPKEGPSILRIQQVVRGDSAAYFCASSPGQGGTTEAFFGQGTRLTVV.

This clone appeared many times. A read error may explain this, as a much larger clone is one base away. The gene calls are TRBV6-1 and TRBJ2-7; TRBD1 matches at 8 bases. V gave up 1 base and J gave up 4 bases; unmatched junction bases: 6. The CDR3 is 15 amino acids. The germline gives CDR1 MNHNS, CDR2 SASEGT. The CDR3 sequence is CASSEVGTGLYEQYF. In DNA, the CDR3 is TGTGCCAGCAGTGAAGTAGGGACAGGTCTTTACGAGCAGTACTTC.

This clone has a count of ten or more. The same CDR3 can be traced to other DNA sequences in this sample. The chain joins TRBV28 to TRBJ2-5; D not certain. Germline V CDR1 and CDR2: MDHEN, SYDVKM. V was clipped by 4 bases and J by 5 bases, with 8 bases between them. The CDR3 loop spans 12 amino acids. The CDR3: CASSSGKETQYF. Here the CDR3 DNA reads TGTGCCAGCAGTTCTGGGAAGGAGACCCAGTACTTC.

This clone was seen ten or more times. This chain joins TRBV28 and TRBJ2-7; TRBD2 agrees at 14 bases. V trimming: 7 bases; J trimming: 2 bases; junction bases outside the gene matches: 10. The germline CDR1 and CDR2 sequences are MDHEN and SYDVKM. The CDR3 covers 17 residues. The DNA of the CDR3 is TGTGCCAGCAACCCCGGGACTAGCGGGAGATGGGCCTACGAGCAGTACTTC. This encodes CASNPGTSGRWAYEQYF.

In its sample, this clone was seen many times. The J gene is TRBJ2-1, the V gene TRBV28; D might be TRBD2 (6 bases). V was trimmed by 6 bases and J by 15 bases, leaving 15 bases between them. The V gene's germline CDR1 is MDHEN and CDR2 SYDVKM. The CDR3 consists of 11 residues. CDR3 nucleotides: TGTGCCAGCAGCGCGGGACTGCGATTGTTCTTC. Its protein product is CASSAGLRLFF.